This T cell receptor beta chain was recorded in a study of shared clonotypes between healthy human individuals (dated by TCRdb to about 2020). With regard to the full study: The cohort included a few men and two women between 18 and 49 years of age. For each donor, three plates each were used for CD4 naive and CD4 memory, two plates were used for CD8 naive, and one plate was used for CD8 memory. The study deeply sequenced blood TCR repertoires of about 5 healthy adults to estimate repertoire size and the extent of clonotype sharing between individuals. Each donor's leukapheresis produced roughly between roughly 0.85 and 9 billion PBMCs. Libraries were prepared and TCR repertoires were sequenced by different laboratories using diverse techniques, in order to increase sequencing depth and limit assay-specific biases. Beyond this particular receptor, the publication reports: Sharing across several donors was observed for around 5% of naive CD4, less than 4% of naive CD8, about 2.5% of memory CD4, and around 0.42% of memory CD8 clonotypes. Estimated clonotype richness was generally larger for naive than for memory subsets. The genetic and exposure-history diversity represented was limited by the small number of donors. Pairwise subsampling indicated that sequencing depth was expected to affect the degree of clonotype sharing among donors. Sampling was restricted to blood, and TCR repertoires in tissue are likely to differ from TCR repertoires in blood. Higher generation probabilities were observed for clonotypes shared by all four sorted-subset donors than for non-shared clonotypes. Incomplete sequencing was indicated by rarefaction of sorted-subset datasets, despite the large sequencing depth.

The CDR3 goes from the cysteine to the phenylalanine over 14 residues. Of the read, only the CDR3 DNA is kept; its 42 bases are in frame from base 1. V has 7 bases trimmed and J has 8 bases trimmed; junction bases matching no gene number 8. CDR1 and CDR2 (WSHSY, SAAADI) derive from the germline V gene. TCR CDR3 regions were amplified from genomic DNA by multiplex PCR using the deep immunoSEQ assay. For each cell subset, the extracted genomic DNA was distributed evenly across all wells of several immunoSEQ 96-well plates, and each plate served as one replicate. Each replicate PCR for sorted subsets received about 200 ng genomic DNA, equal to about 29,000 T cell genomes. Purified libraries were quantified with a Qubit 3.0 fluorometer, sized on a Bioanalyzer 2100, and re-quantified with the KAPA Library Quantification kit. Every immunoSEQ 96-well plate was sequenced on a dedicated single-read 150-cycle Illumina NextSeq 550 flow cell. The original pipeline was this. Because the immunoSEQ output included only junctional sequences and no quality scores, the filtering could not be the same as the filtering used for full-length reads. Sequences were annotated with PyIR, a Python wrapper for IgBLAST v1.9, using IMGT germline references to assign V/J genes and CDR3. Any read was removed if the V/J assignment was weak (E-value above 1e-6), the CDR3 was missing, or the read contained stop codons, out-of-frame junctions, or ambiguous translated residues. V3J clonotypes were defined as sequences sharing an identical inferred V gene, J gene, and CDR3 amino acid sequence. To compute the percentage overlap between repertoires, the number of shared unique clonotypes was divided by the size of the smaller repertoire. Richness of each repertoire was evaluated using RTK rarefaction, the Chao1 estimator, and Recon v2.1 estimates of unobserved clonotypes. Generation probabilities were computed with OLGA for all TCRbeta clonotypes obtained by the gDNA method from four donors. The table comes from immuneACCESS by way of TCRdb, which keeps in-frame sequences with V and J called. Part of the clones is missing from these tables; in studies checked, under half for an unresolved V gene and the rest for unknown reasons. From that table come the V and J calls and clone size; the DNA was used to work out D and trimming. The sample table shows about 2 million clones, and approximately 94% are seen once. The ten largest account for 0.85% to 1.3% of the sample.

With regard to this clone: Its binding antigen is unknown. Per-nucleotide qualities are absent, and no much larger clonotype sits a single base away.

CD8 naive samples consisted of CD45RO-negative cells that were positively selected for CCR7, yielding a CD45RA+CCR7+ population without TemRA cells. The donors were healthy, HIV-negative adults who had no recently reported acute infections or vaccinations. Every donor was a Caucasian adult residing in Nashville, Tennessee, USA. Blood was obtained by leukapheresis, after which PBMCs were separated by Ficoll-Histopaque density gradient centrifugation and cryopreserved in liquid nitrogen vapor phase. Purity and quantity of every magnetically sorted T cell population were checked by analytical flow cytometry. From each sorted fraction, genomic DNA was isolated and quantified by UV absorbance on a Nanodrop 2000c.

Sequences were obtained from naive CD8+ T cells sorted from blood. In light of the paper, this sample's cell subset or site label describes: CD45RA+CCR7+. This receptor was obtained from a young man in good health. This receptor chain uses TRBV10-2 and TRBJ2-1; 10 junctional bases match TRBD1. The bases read TGCGCCAGCACAGGACAGGGGGAGGAGGATGAGCAGTTCTTC. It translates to CASTGQGEEDEQFF.